Many counts were recorded for the clone carrying this T cell receptor beta chain. What it binds is not known. TCRdb passed the RT-PCR reads through MiXCR, listing each CDR3 protein once. The table records 650,000 to 800,000 distinct CDR3 sequences, approximately 17% of them present only once. The sample originates from a study of response to subunit inactivated influenza vaccine. Study results and limitations: The authors offered the suggestion that each seasonal influenza vaccination recruits few new T cells.

V was shortened by 3 bases and J by 5 bases, with 11 bases between the two germline ends. The length of the CDR3 is 13 residues. Specimen: PBMCs from blood, collected roughly 5 days after vaccination. The receptor was isolated from a man aged 45-60 years who received an inactivated influenza vaccine. The V gene is TRBV12-3 or TRBV12-4, the J gene TRBJ2-7, with TRBD2 as a possible D gene (6 bases). CDR3 DNA: TGTGCCAGCAGTTTTGGAGGGACGGACGAGCAGTACTTC. This gives the protein CASSFGGTDEQYF.